This T cell receptor beta chain was sequenced in a study of blood T cell repertoires in COVID-19. This CDR3 has 13 amino acids. The germline V and J ends were trimmed by 2 bases and 4 bases, with 7 bases remaining between them. Germline CDR1 SGHRS, CDR2 YFSETQ. For this clone: Different DNA sequences within this sample yield the same CDR3.

Only in-frame clones appear in the TCRdb table, and some are missing; sequencing was by immunoSEQ multiplex PCR. The table has 100,000 to 150,000 clones, around 84% seen once. This clonotype was sampled from a man in his forties or fifties with acute COVID-19. Sequencing was performed on PBMCs or T cells enriched from blood (not recorded which). The chain joins TRBV5-1 to TRBJ2-1, with no clear D. For the CDR3, the DNA is TGCGCCAGCAGCTTAACCAGTTACAATGAGCAGTTCTTC. Its protein product is CASSLTSYNEQFF.